These 3 T cell receptor beta chains came from one sample sequenced in a study of cytomegalovirus exposure and HLA in healthy donors. 13 Jbeta primers and 60 Vbeta primers were used for the PCR. The protocol was immunoSEQ multiplex PCR, while the TCRdb copy is restricted to in-frame clones and leaves out a portion. The sample holds about 110,000 clones, 69% seen once. The specimen was PBMCs. The receptor source for this set is a man younger than 45 in good health and CMV-seronegative.

This clone turned up a few times. V is TRBV29-1 and J is TRBJ2-1, with 9 bases aligning to TRBD2. With V trimmed by 8 bases and J by 4 bases, 12 bases remained unmatched. Germline lookup yields CDR1 SQVTM and CDR2 ANQGSEA. There are 15 residues in the CDR3. CDR3 nucleotide sequence: TGCAGCTACAGCGGGACTAGCCTTAATTACAATGAGCAGTTCTTC. Protein sequence: CSYSGTSLNYNEQFF.

V gene TRBV6-1 combines with J gene TRBJ2-7; 8 bases match TRBD2. Germline assignment: CDR1 MNHNS and CDR2 SASEGT. This CDR3 spans 13 amino acids. With 7 bases clipped from V and 2 bases from J, the junction kept 4 bases outside the gene matches. CDR3 DNA sequence: TGTGCCAGCAAACTAGCGGCCCCCTACGAGCAGTACTTC. Its translation is CASKLAAPYEQYF.

The chain's CDR3 is CASAPTQARGVDEQYF. In nucleotides, the CDR3 is TGTGCCAGCGCCCCAACCCAGGCCAGGGGTGTGGACGAGCAGTACTTC. The chain carries TRBV7-6 and TRBJ2-7, with D possibly TRBD1 on 6 matching bases. The CDR3 is 16 residues long. From germline, CDR1 is SGHVS and CDR2 FNYEAQ. V was pared by 8 bases and J by 5 bases, with 25 bases between.